A single T cell receptor (beta chain) is shown here with its context. Its specificity is not known. Germline lookup yields CDR1 KGHSH and CDR2 LQKENI. The CDR3 is 15 residues long. V was pared by 0 bases and J by 7 bases, with 15 bases between. The data originate from a study of T-cell memory formation after mild COVID-19. On the study more broadly: TCR clustering was largely donor specific. Study conclusions and caveats: A subset of responding clones appeared in pre-infection memory, suggesting cross-reactive memory joined. Clones which contracted sat mainly in CM and EM if CD4+, and in EMRA if CD8+.

Employing constant-segment primers, 5'RACE generated TCR alpha and TCR beta cDNA libraries bearing sample barcodes and UMIs. TCRdb fed the 5' RACE reads into MiXCR, producing one record per CDR3 protein. The sample includes some 300,000 distinct CDR3 sequences, around 20% of them seen just once. Sequenced sample: PBMCs or a T cell subset sorted from them (not recorded which). This TCR derives from a man aged 18 to 29 who had mild COVID-19 (a few samples of this study predate the infection). Cell type and time point are not known. This chain links TRBV18 with TRBJ1-1; possible D gene TRBD1, 6 bases. The CDR3 coding sequence is TGTGCCAGCTCACCACCCCCCGCGACAGGAATTGAAGCTTTCTTT. Translated: CASSPPPATGIEAFF.